These T cell receptor beta chains were read from a single sample in a study of Ad26.COV2.S vaccination and SARS-CoV-2 variants. Profiling relied on immunoSEQ multiplex PCR, and the TCRdb table lists in-frame clones only, not all of them. The data show approximately 240,000 clones, with roughly 88% seen just once and about 11% held by the top ten. The sequenced sample was peripheral blood, obtained in a trial of Ad26.COV2.S vaccine versus placebo. The receptors stem from a person aged 18 to 59 who received the Ad26.COV2.S COVID-19 vaccine or a placebo. CDR3s include the opening cysteine and the closing phenylalanine or tryptophan. Each record gives: clone size, D gene, J gene, V gene, CDR3 protein, CDR3 DNA. A D gene is named only where the DNA matches it firmly. Size is omitted from some rows. Given values are once, few, many or a class for expanded clones.

NA	NA	TRBJ2-3	TRBV7-3	CASSTLGGPRDTQYF	TGTGCCAGCAGCACCCTAGGGGGGCCCCGGGATACGCAGTATTTT
NA	TRBD2	TRBJ2-7	TRBV28	CASNARGRDLYEQYF	TGTGCCAGCAACGCGCGTGGGAGGGACCTCTACGAGCAGTACTTC
few	TRBD1	TRBJ1-6	TRBV9	CASSPGDRESSPLHF	TGTGCCAGCAGCCCGGGGGACAGGGAATCTTCACCCCTCCACTTT
few	TRBD1	TRBJ1-2	TRBV24-1	CATSAGGNYGYTF	TGTGCCACCTCTGCAGGGGGCAACTATGGCTACACCTTC
NA	TRBD2	TRBJ2-7	TRBV2	CASRLLAGGRNEQYF	TGTGCCAGCAGGTTACTAGCGGGAGGTCGGAACGAGCAGTACTTC
few	TRBD2	TRBJ2-3	TRBV7-2	CASSLIAGYTDTQYF	TGTGCCAGCAGCTTAATAGCGGGGTACACAGATACGCAGTATTTT
NA	NA	TRBJ2-2	TRBV24-1	CATSPTQAQSFGELFF	TGTGCCACCAGCCCTACACAGGCTCAAAGCTTCGGGGAGCTGTTTTTT
NA	NA	TRBJ2-1	TRBV5-5	CASSPTGVPYNEQFF	TGTGCCAGCAGCCCTACAGGTGTCCCCTACAATGAGCAGTTCTTC
NA	TRBD1	TRBJ2-2	TRBV7-6	CASRGQGATGELFF	TGTGCCAGCAGGGGACAGGGGGCCACCGGGGAGCTGTTTTTT
NA	NA	TRBJ2-1	TRBV27	CASSTRPSRGYNEQFF	TGTGCCAGCAGTACGCGGCCGTCTCGGGGGTACAATGAGCAGTTCTTC
NA	NA	TRBJ2-6	TRBV18	CASSPPLSLTRTGANVLTF	TGTGCCAGCTCACCACCCCTATCTTTGACAAGGACTGGGGCCAACGTCCTGACTTTC
NA	TRBD2	TRBJ2-3	TRBV29-1	CSVAFVSGGAPDTQYF	TGCAGCGTCGCCTTCGTTAGCGGGGGGGCCCCAGATACGCAGTATTTT
NA	NA	TRBJ2-7	TRBV6-2/TRBV6-3	CASSYSRSSYEQYF	TGTGCCAGCAGTTACTCTAGGAGCTCCTACGAGCAGTACTTC
once	TRBD2	TRBJ2-3	TRBV5-6	CASNPWAGGPDTQYF	TGTGCCAGCAACCCGTGGGCGGGAGGACCGGATACGCAGTATTTT
NA	NA	TRBJ2-3	TRBV5-4	CASSFLGGRDTQYF	TGTGCCAGCAGCTTCCTCGGGGGGCGGGATACGCAGTATTTT
NA	NA	TRBJ1-1	TRBV19	CASRSSEESAEAFF	TGTGCCAGTAGGAGTTCAGAGGAGAGCGCTGAAGCTTTCTTT
NA	NA	TRBJ2-4	TRBV11-2	CASAPQGNIQYF	TGTGCCAGCGCCCCTCAAGGAAACATTCAGTACTTC
NA	TRBD2	TRBJ2-3	TRBV24-1	CATSEPSGGAGDTQYF	TGTGCCACCAGTGAACCTAGCGGGGGGGCTGGAGATACGCAGTATTTT
NA	TRBD2	TRBJ2-5	TRBV28	CASSLFQASGRAREETQYF	TGTGCCAGCAGTTTATTTCAAGCTAGCGGGAGGGCCCGGGAAGAGACCCAGTACTTC
NA	NA	TRBJ2-3	TRBV10-3	CAISGQTDTQYF	TGTGCCATCAGTGGACAGACAGATACGCAGTATTTT
once	NA	TRBJ2-1	TRBV11-3	CASSVYTGNEQFF	TGTGCCAGCAGCGTTTACACGGGCAATGAGCAGTTCTTC
NA	TRBD1	TRBJ2-3	TRBV9	CASSAQTGFSGDTQYF	TGTGCCAGCAGCGCACAGACAGGGTTTAGTGGGGATACGCAGTATTTT
NA	NA	TRBJ1-4	TRBV3-1/TRBV3-2	CASSPNDRPLSLFNEKLFF	TGTGCCAGCAGCCCCAATGACAGACCCCTCTCGCTGTTTAATGAAAAACTGTTTTTT
NA	TRBD2	TRBJ2-5	TRBV28	CASSLSGGLAGEETQYF	TGTGCCAGCAGTCTAAGCGGGGGACTAGCGGGAGAAGAGACCCAGTACTTC
NA	TRBD2	TRBJ2-1	TRBV11-2	CASRRRLAGAGNEQFF	TGTGCCAGCAGACGACGTCTAGCGGGAGCAGGCAATGAGCAGTTCTTC
NA	TRBD1	TRBJ2-3	TRBV6-5	CASSYFGQGTDTQYF	TGTGCCAGCAGTTACTTCGGACAGGGGACAGATACGCAGTATTTT
NA	NA	TRBJ1-1	TRBV7-8	CASLLDHYTEAFF	TGTGCCAGCCTGTTGGACCATTACACTGAAGCTTTCTTT
NA	TRBD2	TRBJ2-3	TRBV5-1	CASSSAGGLSTDTQYF	TGCGCCAGCAGCTCGGCGGGGGGGCTTAGCACAGATACGCAGTATTTT
NA	NA	TRBJ2-7	TRBV3-1/TRBV3-2	CASSQATRLGHYEQYF	TGTGCCAGCAGCCAAGCCACTAGATTGGGTCACTACGAGCAGTACTTC
NA	NA	TRBJ2-6	TRBV9	CASKEGLGGANVLTF	TGTGCCAGCAAGGAGGGTCTGGGTGGGGCCAACGTCCTGACTTTC
NA	TRBD1	TRBJ2-5	TRBV30	CAWRTGGGLKTQYF	TGTGCCTGGCGGACAGGGGGAGGCTTAAAGACCCAGTACTTC
once	TRBD1	TRBJ2-5	TRBV5-1	CASRERGQDQETQYF	TGCGCCAGCAGGGAGAGGGGACAGGACCAAGAGACCCAGTACTTC